These 6 T cell receptor beta chains share one sample of origin, sequenced in a study of T cell responses to AZD1222 COVID-19 vaccine. Profiled with immunoSEQ multiplex PCR; TCRdb holds only in-frame clones, not every one. The table lists 110,000 to 150,000 clones, about 92% of them singletons. The sequenced sample was peripheral blood, obtained on day 0 of AZD1222 vaccination. All receptors derive from an adult in good health.

The chain links TRBV5-4 to TRBJ2-5; 8 positions agree with TRBD2. This CDR3 has 13 amino acids. The V and J ends lost 5 bases and 5 bases, in that order; junction bases with no gene match: 5. Per germline, CDR1 SGHNT and CDR2 YYREEE (reference sequence). CDR3 DNA sequence: TGTGCCAGCAGGGGAGGCGGGGGGGAGACCCAGTACTTC. Translated, it gives CASRGGGGETQYF.

The chain recombines TRBV19 with TRBJ1-6; the D gene is possibly TRBD1 (5 bases). The CDR3 spans 13 residues. Trimming took 7 bases from V and 7 from J, leaving 11 bases between them. Germline CDR1 LNHDA, CDR2 SQIVND (reference sequence). CDR3 in amino acids: CASTRQSNSPLHF. Here the CDR3 DNA reads TGTGCCAGTACGCGACAGAGCAATTCACCCCTCCACTTT.

This clone was seen only once. This chain connects TRBV5-1 to TRBJ2-7, with D perhaps given as TRBD1 or TRBD2 (6 bases each). This CDR3 spans 13 amino acids. Germline V gene lookup returns CDR1 SGHRS and CDR2 YFSETQ. V shed 5 bases and J shed 3 bases, with 12 bases lying between them. DNA for the CDR3: TGCGCCAGCAGTAGCGGACAGAGCTACGAGCAGTACTTC. Translating gives CASSSGQSYEQYF.

The rearrangement links TRBV7-8 to TRBJ2-5, with D possibly TRBD1 on 6 matching bases. Trimming stripped 5 bases from V and 5 bases from J, with 18 bases between. Per germline, CDR1 SGHVS and CDR2 FQNEAQ. The CDR3 contains 15 residues. CDR3 sequence (DNA): TGTGCCAGCAGCGGAGAGACAGGCCTAGGGGAGACCCAGTACTTC. This encodes CASSGETGLGETQYF.

This sequence joins TRBV19 and TRBJ2-2; a possible D gene is TRBD2 (5 bases). The CDR3 totals 13 residues. The germline gives CDR1 LNHDA, CDR2 SQIVND (reference sequence). Deletions cut 7 bases from V and 7 bases from J, with 13 bases between. The DNA of the CDR3 is TGTGCCAGTACCCCTTCGGGGTACGGGGAGCTGTTTTTT. This sequence encodes CASTPSGYGELFF.

The V and J genes are TRBV9 and TRBJ1-4; tentative D call: TRBD1 (5 bases). The CDR3 runs 14 residues. The germline gives CDR1 SGDLS, CDR2 YYNGEE. V was cut by 4 bases and J by 7 bases, with 14 bases left in between. The CDR3 protein is CASSLTVVTEKLFF. The CDR3 DNA is TGTGCCAGCAGCCTGACAGTTGTTACTGAAAAACTGTTTTTT.